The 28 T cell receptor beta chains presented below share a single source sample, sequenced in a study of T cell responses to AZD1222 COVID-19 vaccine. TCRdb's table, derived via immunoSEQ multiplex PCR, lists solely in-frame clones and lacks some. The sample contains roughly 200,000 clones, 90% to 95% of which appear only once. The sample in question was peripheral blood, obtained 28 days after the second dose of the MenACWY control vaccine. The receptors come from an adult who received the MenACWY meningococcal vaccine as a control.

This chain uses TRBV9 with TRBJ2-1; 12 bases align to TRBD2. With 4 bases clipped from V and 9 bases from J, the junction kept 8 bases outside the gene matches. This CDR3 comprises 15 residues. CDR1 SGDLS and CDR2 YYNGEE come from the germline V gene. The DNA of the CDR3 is TGTGCCAGCAGCTCCGGACTAGCGGGGACTTTTGAGCAGTTCTTC. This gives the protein CASSSGLAGTFEQFF.

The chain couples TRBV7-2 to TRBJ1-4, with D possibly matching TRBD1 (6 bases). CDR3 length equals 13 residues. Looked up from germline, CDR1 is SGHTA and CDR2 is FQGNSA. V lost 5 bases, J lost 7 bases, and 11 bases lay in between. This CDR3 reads CASSTRQVEKLFF. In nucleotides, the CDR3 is TGTGCCAGCAGCACGAGACAGGTTGAAAAACTGTTTTTT.

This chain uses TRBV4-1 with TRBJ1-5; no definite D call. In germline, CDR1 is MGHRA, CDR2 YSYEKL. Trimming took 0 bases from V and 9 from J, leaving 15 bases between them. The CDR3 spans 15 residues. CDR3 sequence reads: CASSQDWGEGWPQHF. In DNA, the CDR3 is TGCGCCAGCAGCCAAGATTGGGGAGAGGGTTGGCCCCAGCATTTT.

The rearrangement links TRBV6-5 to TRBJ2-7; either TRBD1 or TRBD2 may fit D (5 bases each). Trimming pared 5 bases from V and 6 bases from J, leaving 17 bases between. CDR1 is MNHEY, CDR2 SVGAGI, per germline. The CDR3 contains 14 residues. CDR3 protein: CASSLPGPFTEQYF. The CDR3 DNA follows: TGTGCCAGCAGTCTACCGGGACCATTCACCGAGCAGTACTTC.

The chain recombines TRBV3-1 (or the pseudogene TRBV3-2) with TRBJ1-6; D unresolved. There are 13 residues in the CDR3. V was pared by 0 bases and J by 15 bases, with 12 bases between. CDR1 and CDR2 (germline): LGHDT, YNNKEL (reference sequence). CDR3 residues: CASSQDPRGGLHF. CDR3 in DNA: TGTGCCAGCAGCCAAGATCCCCGGGGAGGCCTCCACTTT.

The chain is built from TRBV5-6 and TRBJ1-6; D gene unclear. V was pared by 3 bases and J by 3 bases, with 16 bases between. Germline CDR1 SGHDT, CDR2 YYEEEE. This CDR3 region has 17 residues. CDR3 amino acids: CASSSSLARSYNSPLHF. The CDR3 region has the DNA TGTGCCAGCAGCTCATCCCTGGCCAGGAGCTATAATTCACCCCTCCACTTT.

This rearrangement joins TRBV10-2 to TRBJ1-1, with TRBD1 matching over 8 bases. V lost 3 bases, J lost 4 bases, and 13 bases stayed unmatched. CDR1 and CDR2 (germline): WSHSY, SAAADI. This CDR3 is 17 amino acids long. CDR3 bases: TGCGCCAGCAGTGAAGTCTTGGCAGGAACAGGGGGCACTGAAGCTTTCTTT. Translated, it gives CASSEVLAGTGGTEAFF.

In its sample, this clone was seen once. In DNA form, the CDR3 reads TGTGCCTGGAGTCGGGGGGGCCTAGATACGCAGTATTTT. Protein: CAWSRGGLDTQYF. This sequence joins TRBV30 and TRBJ2-3; 8 nucleotides align to TRBD2. With 2 bases clipped from V and 5 bases from J, the junction kept 3 bases outside the gene matches. The CDR3 has 13 amino acids. Germline loops: CDR1 GTSNPN, CDR2 SVGIG (reference sequence).

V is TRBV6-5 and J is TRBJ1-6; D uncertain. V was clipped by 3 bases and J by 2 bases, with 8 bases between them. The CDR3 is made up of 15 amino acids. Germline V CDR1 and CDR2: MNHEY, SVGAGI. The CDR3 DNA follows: TGTGCCAGCAGTTATGGCACGACCTATAATTCACCCCTCCACTTT. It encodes CASSYGTTYNSPLHF.

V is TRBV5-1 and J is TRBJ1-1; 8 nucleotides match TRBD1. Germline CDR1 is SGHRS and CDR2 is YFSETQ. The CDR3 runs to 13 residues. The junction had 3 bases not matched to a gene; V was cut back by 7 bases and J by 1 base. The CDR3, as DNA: TGCGCCAGCGTGGGACAGGAGAACACTGAAGCTTTCTTT. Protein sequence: CASVGQENTEAFF.

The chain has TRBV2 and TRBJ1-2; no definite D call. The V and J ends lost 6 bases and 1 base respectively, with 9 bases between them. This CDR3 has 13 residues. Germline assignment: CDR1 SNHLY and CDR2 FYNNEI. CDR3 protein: CASSLVNNYGYTF. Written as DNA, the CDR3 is TGTGCCAGCAGCTTGGTGAATAACTATGGCTACACCTTC.

The CDR3: CASSQGTASRELFF. In nucleotides, the CDR3 is TGTGCCAGCAGCCAAGGCACAGCTTCCCGGGAGCTGTTTTTT. The J gene is TRBJ2-2, the V gene TRBV3-1 (or the pseudogene TRBV3-2); D is undetermined. This CDR3 is 14 amino acids long. V shed 1 base and J shed 9 bases, with 12 bases lying between them. Germline CDR1 is LGHDT and CDR2 is YNNKEL (reference sequence).

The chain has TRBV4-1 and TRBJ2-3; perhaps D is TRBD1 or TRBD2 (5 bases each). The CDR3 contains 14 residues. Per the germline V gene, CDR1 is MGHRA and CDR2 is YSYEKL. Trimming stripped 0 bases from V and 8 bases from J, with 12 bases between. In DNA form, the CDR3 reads TGCGCCAGCAGCCAAGAACCTCGAGGGGTTACGCAGTATTTT. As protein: CASSQEPRGVTQYF.

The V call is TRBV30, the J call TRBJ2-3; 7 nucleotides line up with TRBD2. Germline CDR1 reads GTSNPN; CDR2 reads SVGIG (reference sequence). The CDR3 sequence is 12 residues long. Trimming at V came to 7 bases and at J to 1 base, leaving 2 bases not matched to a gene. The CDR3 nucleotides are TGTGCCTTGGCGGGGGGCACAGATACGCAGTATTTT. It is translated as CALAGGTDTQYF.

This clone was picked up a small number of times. CDR3 protein: CASSLTRNEKLFF. The CDR3 DNA is TGTGCCAGCAGCTTAACCCGGAATGAAAAACTGTTTTTT. The gene calls are TRBV7-9 and TRBJ1-4; D gene unclear. Looked up from germline, CDR1 is SEHNR and CDR2 is FQNEAQ (reference sequence). The V end was cut by 2 bases, the J end by 5 bases, with 6 bases between. The CDR3 is 13 residues long.

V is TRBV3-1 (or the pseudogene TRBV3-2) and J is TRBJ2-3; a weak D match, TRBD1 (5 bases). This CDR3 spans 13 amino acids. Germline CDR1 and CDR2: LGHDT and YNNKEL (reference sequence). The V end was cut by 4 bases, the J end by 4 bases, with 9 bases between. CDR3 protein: CASSPQTADTQYF. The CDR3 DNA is TGTGCCAGCAGCCCCCAGACAGCAGATACGCAGTATTTT.

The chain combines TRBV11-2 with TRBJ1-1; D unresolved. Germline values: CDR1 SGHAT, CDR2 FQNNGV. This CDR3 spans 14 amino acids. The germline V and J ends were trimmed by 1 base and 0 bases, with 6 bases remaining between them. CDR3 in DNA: TGTGCCAGCAGCTTAGCACTAGTGAACACTGAAGCTTTCTTT. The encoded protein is CASSLALVNTEAFF.

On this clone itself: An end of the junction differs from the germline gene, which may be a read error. CDR3 protein: CASREGAGVDYGYTF. The CDR3, as DNA: TGTGCCAGCAGAGAAGGGGCAGGGGTAGACTATGGCTACACCTTC. The V call is TRBV6-1, the J call TRBJ1-2; D possibly corresponds to TRBD1 (6 bases). This CDR3 is 15 amino acids long. Germline CDR1 and CDR2: MNHNS and SASEGT.

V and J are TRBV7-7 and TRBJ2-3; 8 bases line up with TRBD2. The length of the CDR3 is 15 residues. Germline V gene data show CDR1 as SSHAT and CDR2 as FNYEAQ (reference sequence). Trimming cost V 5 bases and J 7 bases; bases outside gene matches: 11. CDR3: CASSPGLGLEYTQYF. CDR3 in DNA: TGTGCCAGCAGCCCCGGGTTGGGACTAGAATATACGCAGTATTTT.

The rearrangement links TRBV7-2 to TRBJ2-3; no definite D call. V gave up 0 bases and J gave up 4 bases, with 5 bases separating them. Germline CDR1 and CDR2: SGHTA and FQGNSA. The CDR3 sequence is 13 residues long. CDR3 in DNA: TGTGCCAGCAGCTTAGCGACCCCAGATACGCAGTATTTT. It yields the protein CASSLATPDTQYF.

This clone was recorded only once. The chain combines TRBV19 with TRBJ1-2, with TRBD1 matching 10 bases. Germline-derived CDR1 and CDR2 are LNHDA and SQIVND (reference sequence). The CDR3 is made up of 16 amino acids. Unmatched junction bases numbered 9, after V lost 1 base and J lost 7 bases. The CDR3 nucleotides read TGTGCCAGTAGTATAGCTCGACAGGGGGCTTACTTTGGCTACACCTTC. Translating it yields CASSIARQGAYFGYTF. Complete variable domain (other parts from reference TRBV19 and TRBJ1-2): DGGITQSPKYLFRKEGQNVTLSCEQNLNHDAMYWYRQDPGQGLRLIYYSQIVNDFQKGDIAEGYSVSREKKESFPLTVTSAQKNPTAFYLCASSIARQGAYFGYTFGSGTRLTVV.

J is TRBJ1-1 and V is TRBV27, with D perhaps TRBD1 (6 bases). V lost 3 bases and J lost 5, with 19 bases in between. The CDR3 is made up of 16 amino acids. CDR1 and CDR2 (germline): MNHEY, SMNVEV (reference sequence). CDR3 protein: CASSFQGRLGGTEAFF. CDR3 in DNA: TGTGCCAGCAGTTTTCAGGGGCGGTTGGGTGGTACTGAAGCTTTCTTT.

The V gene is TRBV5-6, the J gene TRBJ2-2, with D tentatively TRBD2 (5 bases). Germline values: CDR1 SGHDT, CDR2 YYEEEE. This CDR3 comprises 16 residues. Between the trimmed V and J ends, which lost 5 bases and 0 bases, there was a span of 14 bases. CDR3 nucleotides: TGTGCCAGCAGTAACCGATCTAGCCCGAACACCGGGGAGCTGTTTTTT. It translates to CASSNRSSPNTGELFF.

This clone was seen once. CDR3: CASSLLLEGTDTQYF. CDR3 nucleotide sequence: TGTGCCAGCAGCCTACTACTGGAGGGGACAGATACGCAGTATTTT. The chain couples TRBV14 to TRBJ2-3; D possibly corresponds to TRBD2 (6 bases). CDR1 SGHDN and CDR2 FVKESK come from the germline V gene. Deletions cut 4 bases from V and 3 bases from J, with 14 bases between. CDR3 size: 15 residues.

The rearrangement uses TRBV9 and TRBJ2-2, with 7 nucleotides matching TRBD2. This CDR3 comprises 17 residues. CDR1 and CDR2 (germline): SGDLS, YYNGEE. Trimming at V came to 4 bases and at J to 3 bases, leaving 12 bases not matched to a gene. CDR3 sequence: CASSPGGGGGHTGELFF. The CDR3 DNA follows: TGTGCCAGCAGCCCTGGGGGTGGCGGGGGACACACCGGGGAGCTGTTTTTT.

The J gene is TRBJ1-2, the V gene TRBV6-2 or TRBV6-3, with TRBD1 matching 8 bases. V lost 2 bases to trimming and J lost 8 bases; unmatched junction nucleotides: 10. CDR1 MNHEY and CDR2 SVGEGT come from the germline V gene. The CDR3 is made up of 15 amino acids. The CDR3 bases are TGTGCCAGCAGTTACCCAGCCGGGACAGGCAACGGCTACACCTTC. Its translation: CASSYPAGTGNGYTF.

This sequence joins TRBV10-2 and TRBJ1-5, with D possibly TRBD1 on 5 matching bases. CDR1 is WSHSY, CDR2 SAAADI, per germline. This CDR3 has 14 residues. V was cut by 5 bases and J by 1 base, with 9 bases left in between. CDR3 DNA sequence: TGCGCCAGCAGTCCGACAGTGAGCAATCAGCCCCAGCATTTT. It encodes CASSPTVSNQPQHF.

The CDR3 region is CASGFSPGQGNPPYSNQPQHF. The CDR3 bases are TGTGCTAGTGGTTTTAGCCCAGGGCAGGGTAATCCCCCCTATAGCAATCAGCCCCAGCATTTT. The chain uses TRBV12-5 and TRBJ1-5; TRBD1 might be the D (5 bases). Per germline, CDR1 LGHNT and CDR2 FRNRAP. Between the trimmed V and J ends, which lost 3 bases and 0 bases, there was a span of 27 bases. The CDR3 is 21 residues long.